This T cell receptor (beta chain) emerged from a study of shared T cell receptors in the human thymus. Sequencing was performed with immunoSEQ multiplex PCR; in TCRdb, only in-frame clones are kept and a portion is missing. The table records about 730,000 clones, 70% to 90% of them present only once. This same sample was also part of a study on human thymus T cells. That work states: Healthy Finnish infants undergoing corrective surgery for congenital heart defects were used as donors. Thymic resections from corrective heart surgery supplied the tissue. Thymic and blood repertoires appeared to show biased V and J gene usage. Related research has reported that thymic repertoires overlap highly among unrelated individuals.

Sequencing used thymocytes. This receptor was obtained from a girl under three years old with a congenital heart defect.

CDR3 DNA: TGTGCCAGCAGTCCCCCGAACTATGGCTACACCTTC. This translates into CASSPPNYGYTF. The chain joins TRBV28 to TRBJ1-2; no clear D. The CDR3 length is 12 residues. V was shortened by 5 bases and J by 2 bases, with 6 bases between the two germline ends. CDR1 is MDHEN and CDR2 is SYDVKM in the germline V gene.